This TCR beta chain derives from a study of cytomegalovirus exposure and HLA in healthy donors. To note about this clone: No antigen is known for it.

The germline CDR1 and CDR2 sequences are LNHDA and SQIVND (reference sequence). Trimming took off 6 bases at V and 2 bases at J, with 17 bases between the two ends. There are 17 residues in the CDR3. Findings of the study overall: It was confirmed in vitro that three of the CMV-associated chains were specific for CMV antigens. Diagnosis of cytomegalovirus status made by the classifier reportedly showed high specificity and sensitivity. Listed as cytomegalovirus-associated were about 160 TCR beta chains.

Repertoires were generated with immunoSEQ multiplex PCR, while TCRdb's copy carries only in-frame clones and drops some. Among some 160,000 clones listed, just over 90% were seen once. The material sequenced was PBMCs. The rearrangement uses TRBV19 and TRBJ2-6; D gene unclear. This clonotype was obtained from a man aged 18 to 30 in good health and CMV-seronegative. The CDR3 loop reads CASSLIPSETGANVLTF. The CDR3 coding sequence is TGTGCCAGTAGCCTCATCCCCTCCGAGACTGGGGCCAACGTCCTGACTTTC. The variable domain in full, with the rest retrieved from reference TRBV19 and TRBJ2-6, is DGGITQSPKYLFRKEGQNVTLSCEQNLNHDAMYWYRQDPGQGLRLIYYSQIVNDFQKGDIAEGYSVSREKKESFPLTVTSAQKNPTAFYLCASSLIPSETGANVLTFGAGSRLTVL.